The present TCR beta chain was sequenced within a study of cytomegalovirus exposure and HLA in healthy donors. The method was immunoSEQ multiplex PCR; TCRdb's version includes in-frame clones alone and lacks a portion of them. The data show around 65,000 clones, 85% to 95% seen once. This sequence was found in a man between 18 and 29 years old in good health and CMV-seropositive. The sequenced material came from PBMCs.

The CDR3 loop is CASSPSTGYTDTQYF. CDR3 coding DNA: TGTGCCAGCAGTCCCTCGACAGGGTACACAGATACGCAGTATTTT. The chain is built from TRBV27 and TRBJ2-3; the match to TRBD1 covers 7 bases. Germline trimming cut 5 bases from V and 2 bases from J; bases unmatched to any gene: 7. The germline V gene has CDR1 MNHEY and CDR2 SMNVEV (reference sequence). CDR3 length: 15 residues.